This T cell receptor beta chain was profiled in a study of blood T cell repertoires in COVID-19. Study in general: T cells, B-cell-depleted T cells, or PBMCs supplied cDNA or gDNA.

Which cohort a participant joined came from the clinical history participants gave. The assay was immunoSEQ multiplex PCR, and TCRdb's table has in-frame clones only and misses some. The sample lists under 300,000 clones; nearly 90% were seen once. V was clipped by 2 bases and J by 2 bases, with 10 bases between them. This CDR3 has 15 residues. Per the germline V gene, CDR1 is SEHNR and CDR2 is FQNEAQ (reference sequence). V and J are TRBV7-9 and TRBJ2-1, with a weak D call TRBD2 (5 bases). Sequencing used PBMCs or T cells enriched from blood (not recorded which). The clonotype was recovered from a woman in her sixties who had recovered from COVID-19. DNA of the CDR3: TGTGCCAGCAGCTTAAGCGGACCTACCTACAATGAGCAGTTCTTC. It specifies CASSLSGPTYNEQFF.